The rows below give T cell receptor beta chains drawn from one sample of a study of blood T cells in healthy people across ages. TCRdb redid the calling of the 5' RACE reads with MiXCR, one entry per CDR3 protein. The sample consists of around 1,800,000 distinct CDR3 sequences, about two fifths of them appearing once. Specimen: blood. The source of these receptors is a human donor in good health. Each CDR3 is given without its conserved first and last residue. The D gene is left open where the match is weak.

>TRBD1|12|TRBV7-2
ASSSPTGQSGYT
>-|12|TRBV7-9
ASSDPGRHNEQF
>-|10|TRBV20-1
SGTGAGNTIY
>TRBD1|14|TRBV6-5
ASSYYSGTAPYEQY
>TRBD1|12|TRBV6-5
ASRRLDRAGGYT
>-|12|TRBV10-3
AISDKGSNSPLH
>TRBD1|14|TRBV5-1
ASQTRQGFPYNEQF
>-|13|TRBV7-9
ASSLAPDSGTEAF
>-|13|TRBV20-1
SALRGPSSYNEQF
>-|12|TRBV2
ASKEAGGPYEQY
>TRBD1|12|TRBV20-1
SATQGARLYGYT
>-|13|TRBV5-4
ASSLVPKVETEAF
>-|13|TRBV6-1
ASSVRQFSNYGYT
>TRBD2|14|TRBV7-2
ASSLILAGGLQTQY
>-|12|TRBV27
ASSLRRVDSPLH
>-|14|TRBV29-1
SVELVVRTSTDTQY
>-|12|TRBV13
ASSPSDYGDEQF
>-|11|TRBV27
ASRFLGPNEQF
>-|13|TRBV5-5
ASSPGTAVSYEQY
>TRBD1|15|TRBV6-2/TRBV6-3
ASSYSPGQGVSNVLT
>-|11|TRBV20-1
SARLPGNYGYT
>-|13|TRBV6-4
ASSDGGASTDTQY
>TRBD1|11|TRBV18
ASSPRDREKPF
>TRBD1|14|TRBV3-1
ASSQKRRTGDNEQF
>-|14|TRBV12-3/TRBV12-4
ASSSPGGSSGNTIY
>-|11|TRBV7-2
ASSLTRSNTQY
>-|12|TRBV6-2/TRBV6-3
ASSFTPAAYEQY
>TRBD1|13|TRBV20-1
SASQSGQEHQPQH
>TRBD2|16|TRBV7-2
ASSPRTSGGVAKNIQY
>-|9|TRBV29-1
SVQVNYGYT
>-|14|TRBV6-2/TRBV6-3
ASRRPQGVDNQPQH
>-|12|TRBV6-6
ASSYVFSTDTQY
>-|10|TRBV12-3/TRBV12-4
AHTGSNQPQH
>-|11|TRBV4-3
ASSQESGQPQH
>TRBD2|12|TRBV20-1
SASLAAPRETQY
>-|14|TRBV10-3
AISVETGTFTDTQY
>-|14|TRBV20-1
SARDYRGLVNTEAF
>TRBD1|13|TRBV7-2
ASSLAGTAQETQY
>-|13|TRBV2
ASHGVFTHTGELF
>-|14|TRBV7-9
ASSLSSTLPYNEQF
>TRBD2|12|TRBV20-1
SARGLAGSHEQY
>-|13|TRBV10-3
AISRGGPNTGELF
>-|11|TRBV24-1
ATSGQFNNEQF
>TRBD1|13|TRBV9
ASSVKDRGLGEQY
>-|13|TRBV5-1
ASSLDSYLNYEQY
>TRBD2|17|TRBV7-3
ASSLNPGLAGFSYNEQF
>-|14|TRBV5-1
ASSLVIGTVNEKLF
>TRBD1|12|TRBV5-5
ASSLVGTADGHT